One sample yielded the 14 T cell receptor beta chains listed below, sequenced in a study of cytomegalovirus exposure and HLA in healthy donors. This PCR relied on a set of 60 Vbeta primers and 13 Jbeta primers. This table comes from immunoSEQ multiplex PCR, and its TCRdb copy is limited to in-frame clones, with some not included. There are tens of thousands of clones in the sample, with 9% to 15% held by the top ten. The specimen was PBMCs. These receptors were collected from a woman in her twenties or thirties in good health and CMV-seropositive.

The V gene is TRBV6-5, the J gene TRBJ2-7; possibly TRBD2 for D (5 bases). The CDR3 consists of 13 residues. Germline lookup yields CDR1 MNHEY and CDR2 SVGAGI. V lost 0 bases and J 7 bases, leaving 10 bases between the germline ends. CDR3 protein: CASSYSGSGEQYF. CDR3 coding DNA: TGTGCCAGCAGTTACTCGGGCTCGGGGGAGCAGTACTTC.

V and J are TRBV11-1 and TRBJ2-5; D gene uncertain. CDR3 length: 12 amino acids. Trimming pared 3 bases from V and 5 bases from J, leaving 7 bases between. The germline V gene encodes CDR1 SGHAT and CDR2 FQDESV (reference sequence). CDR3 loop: CASSFDRETQYF. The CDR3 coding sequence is TGTGCCAGCAGCTTCGATCGGGAGACCCAGTACTTC.

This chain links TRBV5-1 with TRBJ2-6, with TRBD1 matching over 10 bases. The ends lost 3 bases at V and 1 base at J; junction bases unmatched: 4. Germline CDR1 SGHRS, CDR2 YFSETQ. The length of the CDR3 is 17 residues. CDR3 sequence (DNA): TGCGCCAGCAGCTCCGGGACAGGGGTATCTGGGGCCAACGTCCTGACTTTC. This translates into CASSSGTGVSGANVLTF.

CDR3 sequence: CASSQEGGGFATQYF. CDR3 DNA sequence: TGCGCCAGCAGCCAAGAAGGCGGGGGGTTCGCTACGCAGTATTTT. The J gene is TRBJ2-3, the V gene TRBV4-1; 8 positions match TRBD2. This CDR3 region has 15 residues. The V and J ends lost 0 bases and 8 bases, in that order; junction bases with no gene match: 7. In germline, CDR1 is MGHRA, CDR2 YSYEKL.

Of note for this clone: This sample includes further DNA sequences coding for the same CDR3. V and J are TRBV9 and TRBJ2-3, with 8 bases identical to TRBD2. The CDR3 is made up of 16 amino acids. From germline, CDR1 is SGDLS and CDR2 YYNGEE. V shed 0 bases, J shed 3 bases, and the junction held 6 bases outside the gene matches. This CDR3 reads CASSVGSGGGTDTQYF. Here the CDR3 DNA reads TGTGCCAGCAGCGTAGGAAGCGGGGGAGGGACAGATACGCAGTATTTT. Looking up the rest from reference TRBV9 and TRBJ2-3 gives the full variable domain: DSGVTQTPKHLITATGQRVTLRCSPRSGDLSVYWYQQSLDQGLQFLIQYYNGEERAKGNILERFSAQQFPDLHSELNLSSLELGDSALYFCASSVGSGGGTDTQYFGPGTRLTVL.

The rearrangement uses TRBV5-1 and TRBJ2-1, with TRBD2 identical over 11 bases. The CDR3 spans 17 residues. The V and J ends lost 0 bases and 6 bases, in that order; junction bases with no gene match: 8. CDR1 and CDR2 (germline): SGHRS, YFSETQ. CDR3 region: CASSLGLAGGLSNEQFF. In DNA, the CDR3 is TGCGCCAGCAGCTTGGGGCTAGCGGGGGGCCTATCCAATGAGCAGTTCTTC.

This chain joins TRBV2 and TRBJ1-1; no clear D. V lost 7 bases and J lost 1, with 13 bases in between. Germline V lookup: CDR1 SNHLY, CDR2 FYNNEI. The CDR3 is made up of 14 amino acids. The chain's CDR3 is CASMTDNANTEAFF. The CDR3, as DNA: TGTGCCAGCATGACCGACAACGCGAACACTGAAGCTTTCTTT.

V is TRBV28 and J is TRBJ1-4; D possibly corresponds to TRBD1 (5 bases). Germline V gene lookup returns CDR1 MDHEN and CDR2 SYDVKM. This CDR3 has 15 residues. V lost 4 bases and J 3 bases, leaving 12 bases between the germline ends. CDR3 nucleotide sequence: TGTGCCAGCAGTTCGCGAACAGGACCTAATGAAAAACTGTTTTTT. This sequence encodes CASSSRTGPNEKLFF.

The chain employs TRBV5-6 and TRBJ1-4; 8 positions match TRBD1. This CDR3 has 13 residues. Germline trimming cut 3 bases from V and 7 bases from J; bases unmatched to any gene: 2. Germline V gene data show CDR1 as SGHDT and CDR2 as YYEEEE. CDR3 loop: CASSWTGIEKLFF. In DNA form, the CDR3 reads TGTGCCAGCAGCTGGACAGGGATTGAAAAACTGTTTTTT.

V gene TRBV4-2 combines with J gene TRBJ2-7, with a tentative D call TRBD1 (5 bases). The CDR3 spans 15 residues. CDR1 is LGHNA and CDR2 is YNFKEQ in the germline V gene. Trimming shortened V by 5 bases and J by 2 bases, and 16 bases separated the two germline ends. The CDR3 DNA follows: TGTGCCAGCAGCGGGGCCGGGCGGCAAGCCTACGAGCAGTACTTC. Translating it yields CASSGAGRQAYEQYF.

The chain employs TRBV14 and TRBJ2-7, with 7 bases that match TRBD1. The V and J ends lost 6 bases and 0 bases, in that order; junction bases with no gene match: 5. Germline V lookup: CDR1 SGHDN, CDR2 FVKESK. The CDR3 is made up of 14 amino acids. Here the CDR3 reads CASRRTGSSYEQYF. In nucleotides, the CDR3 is TGTGCCAGCAGAAGGACAGGCAGCTCCTACGAGCAGTACTTC.

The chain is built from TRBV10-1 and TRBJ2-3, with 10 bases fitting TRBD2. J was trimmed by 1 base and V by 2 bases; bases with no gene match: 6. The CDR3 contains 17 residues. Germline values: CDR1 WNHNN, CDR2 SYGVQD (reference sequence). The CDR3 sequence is CASSEGTSARRTDTQYF. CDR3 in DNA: TGCGCCAGCAGTGAGGGGACTAGCGCACGCCGCACAGATACGCAGTATTTT.

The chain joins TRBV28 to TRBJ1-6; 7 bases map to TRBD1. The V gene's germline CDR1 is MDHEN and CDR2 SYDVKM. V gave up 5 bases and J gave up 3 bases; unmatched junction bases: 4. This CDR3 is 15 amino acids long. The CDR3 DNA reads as TGTGCCAGCAGTCTCGGGACAGTCTATAATTCACCCCTCCACTTT. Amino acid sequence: CASSLGTVYNSPLHF.

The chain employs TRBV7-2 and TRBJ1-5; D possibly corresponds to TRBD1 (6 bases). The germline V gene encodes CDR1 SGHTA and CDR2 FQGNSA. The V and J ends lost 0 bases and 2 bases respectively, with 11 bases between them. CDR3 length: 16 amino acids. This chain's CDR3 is CASSLAWGRGNQPQHF. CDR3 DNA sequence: TGTGCCAGCAGCTTAGCGTGGGGGCGCGGCAATCAGCCCCAGCATTTT.